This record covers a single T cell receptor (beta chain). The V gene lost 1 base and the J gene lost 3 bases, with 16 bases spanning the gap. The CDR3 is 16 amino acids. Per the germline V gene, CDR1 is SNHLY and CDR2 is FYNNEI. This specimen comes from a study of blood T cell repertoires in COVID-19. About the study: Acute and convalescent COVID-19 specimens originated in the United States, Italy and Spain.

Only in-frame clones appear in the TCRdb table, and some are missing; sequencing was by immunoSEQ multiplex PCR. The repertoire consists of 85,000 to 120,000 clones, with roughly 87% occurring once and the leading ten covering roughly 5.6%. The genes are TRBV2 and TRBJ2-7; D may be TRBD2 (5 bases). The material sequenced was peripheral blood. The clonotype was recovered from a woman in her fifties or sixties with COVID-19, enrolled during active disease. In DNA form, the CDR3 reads TGTGCCAGCAGTGAAGGAACGGACTCTTACCTCTACGAGCAGTACTTC. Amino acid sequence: CASSEGTDSYLYEQYF.